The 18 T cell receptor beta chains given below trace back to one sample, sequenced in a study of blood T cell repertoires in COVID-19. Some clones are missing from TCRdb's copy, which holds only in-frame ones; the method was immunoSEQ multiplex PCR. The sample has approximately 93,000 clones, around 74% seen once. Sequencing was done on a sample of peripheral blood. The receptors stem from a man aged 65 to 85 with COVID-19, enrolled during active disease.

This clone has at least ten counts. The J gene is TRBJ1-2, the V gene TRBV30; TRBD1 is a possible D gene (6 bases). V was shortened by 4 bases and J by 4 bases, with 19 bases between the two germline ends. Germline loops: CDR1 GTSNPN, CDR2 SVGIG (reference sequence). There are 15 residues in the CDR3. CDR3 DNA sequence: TGTGCCTGGAATCTGGGGGCGACCCCCCTCTATGGCTACACCTTC. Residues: CAWNLGATPLYGYTF.

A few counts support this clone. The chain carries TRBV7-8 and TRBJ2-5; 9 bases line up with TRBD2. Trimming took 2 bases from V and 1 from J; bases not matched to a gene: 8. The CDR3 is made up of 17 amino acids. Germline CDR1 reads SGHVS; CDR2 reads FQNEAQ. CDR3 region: CASSLLGGRALQETQYF. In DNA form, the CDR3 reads TGTGCCAGCAGCTTATTAGGCGGGAGGGCCCTCCAAGAGACCCAGTACTTC.

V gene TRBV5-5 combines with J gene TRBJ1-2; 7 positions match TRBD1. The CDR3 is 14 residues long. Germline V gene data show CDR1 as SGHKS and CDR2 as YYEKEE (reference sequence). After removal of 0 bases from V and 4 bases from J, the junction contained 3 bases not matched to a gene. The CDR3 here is CASSLAAGGYGYTF. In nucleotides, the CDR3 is TGTGCCAGCAGCTTGGCGGCAGGGGGCTATGGCTACACCTTC.

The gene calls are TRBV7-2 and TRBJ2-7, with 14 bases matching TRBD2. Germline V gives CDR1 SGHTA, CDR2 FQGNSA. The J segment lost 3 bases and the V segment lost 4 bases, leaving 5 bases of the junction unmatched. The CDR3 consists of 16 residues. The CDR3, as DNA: TGTGCCAGCAGCTCCGGCGGGACTAGCGGGAGCTACGAGCAGTACTTC. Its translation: CASSSGGTSGSYEQYF.

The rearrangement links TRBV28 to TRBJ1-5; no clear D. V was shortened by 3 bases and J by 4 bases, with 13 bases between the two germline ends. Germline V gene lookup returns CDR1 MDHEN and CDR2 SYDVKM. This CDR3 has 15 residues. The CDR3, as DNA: TGTGCCAGCAGTTTCCAGGTTAACCTTAATCAGCCCCAGCATTTT. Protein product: CASSFQVNLNQPQHF.

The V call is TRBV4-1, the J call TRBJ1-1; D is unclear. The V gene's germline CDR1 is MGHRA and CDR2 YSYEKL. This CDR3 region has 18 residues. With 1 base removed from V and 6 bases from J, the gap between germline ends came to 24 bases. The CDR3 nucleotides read TGCGCCAGCAGCCAAGGAATCCCAAAAGGACGGACTTGGTCTGAAGCTTTCTTT. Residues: CASSQGIPKGRTWSEAFF.

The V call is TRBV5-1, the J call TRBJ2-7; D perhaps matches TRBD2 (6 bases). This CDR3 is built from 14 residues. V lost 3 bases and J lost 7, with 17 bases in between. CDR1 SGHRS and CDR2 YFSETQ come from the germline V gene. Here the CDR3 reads CASSSGDVQSEQYF. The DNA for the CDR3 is TGCGCCAGCAGCTCGGGGGACGTACAATCAGAGCAGTACTTC. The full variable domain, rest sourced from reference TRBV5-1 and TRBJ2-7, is KAGVTQTPRYLIKTRGQQVTLSCSPISGHRSVSWYQQTPGQGLQFLFEYFSETQRNKGNFPGRFSGRQFSNSRSEMNVSTLELGDSALYLCASSSGDVQSEQYFGPGTRLTVT.

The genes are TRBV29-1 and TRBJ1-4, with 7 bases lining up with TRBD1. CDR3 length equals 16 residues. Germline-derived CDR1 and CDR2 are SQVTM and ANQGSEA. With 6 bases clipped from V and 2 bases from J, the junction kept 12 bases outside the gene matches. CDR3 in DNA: TGCAGCGTGCATTTAAACACAGGGGCTACTAATGAAAAACTGTTTTTT. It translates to CSVHLNTGATNEKLFF.

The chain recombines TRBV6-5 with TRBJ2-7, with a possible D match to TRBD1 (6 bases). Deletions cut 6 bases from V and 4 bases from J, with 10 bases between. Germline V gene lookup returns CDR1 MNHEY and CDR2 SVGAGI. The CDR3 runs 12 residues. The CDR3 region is CASSRDKYEQYF. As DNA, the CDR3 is TGTGCCAGCAGCCGGGACAAATACGAGCAGTACTTC.

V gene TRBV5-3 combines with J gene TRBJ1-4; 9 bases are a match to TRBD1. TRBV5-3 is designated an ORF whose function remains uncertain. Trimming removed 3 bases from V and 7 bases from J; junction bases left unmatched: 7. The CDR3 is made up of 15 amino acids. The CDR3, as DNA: TGTGCCAGAAGCTCACCGACAGGGGGGGTTGAAAAACTGTTTTTT. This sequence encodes CARSSPTGGVEKLFF.

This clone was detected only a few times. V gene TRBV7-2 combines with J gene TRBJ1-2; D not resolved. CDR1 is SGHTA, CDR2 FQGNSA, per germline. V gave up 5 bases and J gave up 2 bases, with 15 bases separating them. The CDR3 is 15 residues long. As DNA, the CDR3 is TGTGCCAGCAGCGCAGACGGGTACGGGAACTATGGCTACACCTTC. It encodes CASSADGYGNYGYTF.

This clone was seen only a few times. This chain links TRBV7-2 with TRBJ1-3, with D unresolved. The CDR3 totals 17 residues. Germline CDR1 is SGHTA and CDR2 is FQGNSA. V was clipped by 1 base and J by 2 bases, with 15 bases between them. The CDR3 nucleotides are TGTGCCAGCAGCTTAGATCGGGGAACTTTAACTGGAAACACCATATATTTT. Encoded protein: CASSLDRGTLTGNTIYF.

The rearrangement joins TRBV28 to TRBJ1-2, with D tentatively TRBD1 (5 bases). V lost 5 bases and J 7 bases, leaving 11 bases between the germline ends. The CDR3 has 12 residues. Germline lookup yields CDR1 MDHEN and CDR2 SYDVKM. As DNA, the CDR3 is TGTGCCAGCAGTCTCGTCAGGGCTGGCTACACCTTC. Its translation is CASSLVRAGYTF.

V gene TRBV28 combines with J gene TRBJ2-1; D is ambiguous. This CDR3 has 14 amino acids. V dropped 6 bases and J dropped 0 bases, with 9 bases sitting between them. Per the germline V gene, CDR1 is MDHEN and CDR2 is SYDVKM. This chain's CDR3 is CASSLDSSYNEQFF. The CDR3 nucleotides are TGTGCCAGCAGCCTAGATAGCTCCTACAATGAGCAGTTCTTC.

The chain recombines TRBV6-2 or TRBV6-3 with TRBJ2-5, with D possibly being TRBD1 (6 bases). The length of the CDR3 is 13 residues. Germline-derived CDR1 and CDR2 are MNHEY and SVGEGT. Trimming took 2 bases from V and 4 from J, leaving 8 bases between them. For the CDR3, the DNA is TGTGCCAGCAGTTACACAGGGCGAGAGACCCAGTACTTC. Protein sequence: CASSYTGRETQYF.

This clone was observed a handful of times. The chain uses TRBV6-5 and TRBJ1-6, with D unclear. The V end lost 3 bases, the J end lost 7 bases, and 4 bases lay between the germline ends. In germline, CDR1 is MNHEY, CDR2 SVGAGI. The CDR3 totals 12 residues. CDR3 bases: TGTGCCAGCAGTTATCGGAATTCACCCCTCCACTTT. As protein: CASSYRNSPLHF.

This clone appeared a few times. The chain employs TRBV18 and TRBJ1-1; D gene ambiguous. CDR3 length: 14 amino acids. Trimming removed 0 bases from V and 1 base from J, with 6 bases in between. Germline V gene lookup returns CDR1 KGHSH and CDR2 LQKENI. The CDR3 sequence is CASSPPGGNTEAFF. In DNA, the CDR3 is TGTGCCAGCTCACCACCAGGAGGGAACACTGAAGCTTTCTTT.

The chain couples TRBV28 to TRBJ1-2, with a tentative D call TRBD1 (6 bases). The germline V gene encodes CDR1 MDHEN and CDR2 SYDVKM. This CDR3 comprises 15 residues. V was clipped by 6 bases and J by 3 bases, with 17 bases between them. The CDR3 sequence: CASSRGRRQDYGYTF. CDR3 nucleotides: TGTGCCAGCAGCCGGGGTAGGCGACAGGACTATGGCTACACCTTC.